This TCR beta chain was identified during a study of early T cells in non-severe SARS-CoV-2 infection. Study details: Unsorted whole blood bulk RNA was sequenced, with unpaired chains.

V gave up 3 bases and J gave up 3 bases, with 9 bases separating them. CDR3 size: 14 residues. TCRdb re-analysed the 5' RACE reads in MiXCR, keeping a single row per CDR3 protein. This table holds tens of thousands of distinct CDR3 sequences, about 14% found once. The specimen sequenced was whole blood. The chain couples TRBV12-3 or TRBV12-4 to TRBJ1-5; D gene unclear. This receptor was obtained from an adult who was a healthcare worker with PCR-confirmed SARS-CoV-2 infection or an uninfected control (not recorded which). DNA of the CDR3: TGTGCCAGCAGTTTGGCCGGATTCAATCAGCCCCAGCATTTT. This translates into CASSLAGFNQPQHF.